Each of the 18 T cell receptor beta chains below was sequenced from the same sample in a study of blood T cell repertoires in COVID-19. Assay used: immunoSEQ multiplex PCR; TCRdb lists only in-frame clones, some missing. The sample shows 70,000 to 90,000 clones, around four fifths of them seen only once. The sequenced material came from peripheral blood. These receptors all come from a man in his sixties or seventies with acute or convalescent COVID-19.

The chain joins TRBV9 to TRBJ2-5, with 7 bases fitting TRBD2. Germline V CDR1 and CDR2: SGDLS, YYNGEE. The CDR3 covers 14 residues. J gave up 1 base and V 1 base, and 1 base lay outside the gene matches. CDR3 region: CASSVSGIQETQYF. DNA of the CDR3: TGTGCCAGCAGCGTAAGCGGGATCCAAGAGACCCAGTACTTC.

This clone was counted a few times. The gene calls are TRBV5-4 and TRBJ2-7; D possibly corresponds to TRBD1 (6 bases). CDR1 and CDR2 from the germline V gene are SGHNT and YYREEE (reference sequence). The CDR3 is made up of 13 amino acids. The ends were cut back, 4 bases at V and 6 bases at J, with 14 bases in the middle. CDR3 loop: CASSRDGRGEQYF. CDR3 coding DNA: TGTGCCAGCAGCAGGGACGGCAGGGGCGAGCAGTACTTC. Using reference TRBV5-4 and TRBJ2-7 for the parts outside the CDR3, the full variable domain is ETGVTQSPTHLIKTRGQQVTLRCSSQSGHNTVSWYQQALGQGPQFIFQYYREEENGRGNFPPRFSGLQFPNYSSELNVNALELDDSALYLCASSRDGRGEQYFGPGTRLTVT.

The chain joins TRBV5-4 to TRBJ2-7; 8 positions agree with TRBD2. CDR1 and CDR2 from the germline V gene are SGHNT and YYREEE (reference sequence). The CDR3 spans 15 residues. Germline trimming cut 7 bases from V and 1 base from J; bases unmatched to any gene: 10. CDR3 sequence reads: CASRERAGDSYEQYF. The CDR3 bases are TGTGCCAGCCGGGAAAGAGCGGGGGATTCCTACGAGCAGTACTTC. Full variable domain (rest looked up from reference TRBV5-4 and TRBJ2-7): ETGVTQSPTHLIKTRGQQVTLRCSSQSGHNTVSWYQQALGQGPQFIFQYYREEENGRGNFPPRFSGLQFPNYSSELNVNALELDDSALYLCASRERAGDSYEQYFGPGTRLTVT.

The chain joins TRBV2 to TRBJ2-6, with TRBD1 as a possible D gene (5 bases). Germline CDR1 reads SNHLY; CDR2 reads FYNNEI. V dropped 2 bases and J dropped 3 bases, with 11 bases sitting between them. This CDR3 spans 16 amino acids. CDR3: CASSEIGVGGANVLTF. The CDR3 nucleotides are TGTGCCAGCAGTGAAATAGGGGTCGGTGGGGCCAACGTCCTGACTTTC.

The chain links TRBV7-2 to TRBJ2-5; D is perhaps TRBD2 (7 bases). Germline V CDR1 and CDR2: SGHTA, FQGNSA. The V end was cut by 5 bases, the J end by 5 bases, with 18 bases between. This CDR3 has 15 amino acids. The CDR3 sequence: CASSPRWRGGETQYF. The DNA for the CDR3 is TGTGCCAGCAGCCCCCGTTGGAGGGGGGGCGAGACCCAGTACTTC.

V gene TRBV6-6 combines with J gene TRBJ1-6; 8 bases line up with TRBD1. Germline loops: CDR1 MNHNY, CDR2 SVGAGI (reference sequence). CDR3 length: 15 amino acids. V shed 0 bases and J 8 bases; nucleotides not matched to a gene: 3. CDR3 in amino acids: CASSYSKDRDSPLHF. Here the CDR3 DNA reads TGTGCCAGCAGTTACTCAAAGGACAGGGATTCACCCCTCCACTTT.

This chain connects TRBV28 to TRBJ1-3; TRBD1 aligns across 8 bases. The ends lost 4 bases at V and 7 bases at J; junction bases unmatched: 6. From germline, CDR1 is MDHEN and CDR2 SYDVKM. The CDR3 spans 14 residues. The CDR3 region has the DNA TGTGCCAGCAGTTCCAGGACAGGGTGGAACACCATATATTTT. Its translation is CASSSRTGWNTIYF.

This clone was detected only a few times. The CDR3 sequence: CAWNMPDYGYTF. DNA for the CDR3: TGTGCCTGGAATATGCCAGACTATGGCTACACCTTC. The chain is built from TRBV30 and TRBJ1-2; D not resolved. Germline V gives CDR1 GTSNPN, CDR2 SVGIG (reference sequence). The CDR3 is made up of 12 amino acids. Trimming took 4 bases from V and 3 from J, leaving 9 bases between them.

This clone has just one count. The genes are TRBV2 and TRBJ2-1; 10 bases line up with TRBD2. J lost 11 bases, V lost 7 bases, and 11 bases had no gene match. Germline CDR1 is SNHLY and CDR2 is FYNNEI. The CDR3 runs to 14 residues. The chain's CDR3 is CASNQGLAAGQQFF. CDR3 DNA: TGTGCCAGCAATCAAGGACTAGCGGCGGGACAGCAGTTCTTC.

The gene calls are TRBV10-3 and TRBJ1-4; perhaps TRBD1 as D (5 bases). The V gene's germline CDR1 is ENHRY and CDR2 SYGVKD. The CDR3 runs to 14 residues. The V gene lost 6 bases and the J gene lost 3 bases, with 11 bases spanning the gap. CDR3: CAIRPGLSNEKLFF. The CDR3 coding sequence is TGTGCCATCAGGCCGGGACTTTCTAATGAAAAACTGTTTTTT.

The chain joins TRBV5-1 to TRBJ2-1; weak D call: TRBD1 (6 bases). The CDR3 loop spans 14 amino acids. CDR1 is SGHRS and CDR2 is YFSETQ in the germline V gene. Trimming removed 4 bases at V and 9 bases at J, with 17 bases between. CDR3 coding DNA: TGCGCCAGCAGCCTGAGGCCTAGCAGGGGTGAGCAGTTCTTC. Translating gives CASSLRPSRGEQFF.

This clone was seen once. An end of the junction does not agree with germline; a read error may underlie this. The chain joins TRBV5-6 to TRBJ2-7, with D possibly matching TRBD1 (6 bases). The germline CDR1 and CDR2 sequences are SGHDT and YYEEEE. The CDR3 runs 14 residues. CDR3 DNA sequence: TGTGTCAGCAGCTTGTTACAGGGCCCCTACGAGCAGTACTTC. Encoded protein: CVSSLLQGPYEQYF. Combining the CDR3 with reference TRBV5-6 and TRBJ2-7 gives the whole variable domain DAGVTQSPTHLIKTRGQQVTLRCSPKSGHDTVSWYQQALGQGPQFIFQYYEEEERQRGNFPDRFSGHQFPNYSSELNVNALLLGDSALYLCVSSLLQGPYEQYFGPGTRLTVT.

V is TRBV28 and J is TRBJ1-5; 10 bases fit TRBD1. The V gene's germline CDR1 is MDHEN and CDR2 SYDVKM. With V trimmed by 5 bases and J by 6 bases, 7 bases remained unmatched. There are 15 residues in the CDR3. The CDR3 coding sequence is TGTGCCAGCAGTGCATGGACAGGGGGAGGTCAGCCCCAGCATTTT. This encodes CASSAWTGGGQPQHF.

This chain connects TRBV11-2 to TRBJ2-2, with D perhaps TRBD2 (5 bases). In germline, CDR1 is SGHAT, CDR2 FQNNGV. V dropped 3 bases and J dropped 4 bases, with 15 bases sitting between them. CDR3 length: 16 residues. The DNA of the CDR3 is TGTGCCAGCAGCTTGAACGTGGGGAGAGGCACCGGGGAGCTGTTTTTT. Translated, it gives CASSLNVGRGTGELFF.

The V gene is TRBV27, the J gene TRBJ1-1; D gene uncertain. V lost 3 bases and J lost 5, with 13 bases in between. From germline, CDR1 is MNHEY and CDR2 SMNVEV (reference sequence). The CDR3 runs 14 residues. The CDR3 is CASSLGRRNTEAFF. CDR3 DNA sequence: TGTGCCAGCAGTTTGGGAAGGAGGAATACTGAAGCTTTCTTT.

This clone was picked up one time. V gene TRBV5-6 combines with J gene TRBJ2-5, with 7 bases that match TRBD1. Unmatched junction bases numbered 4, after V lost 3 bases and J lost 5 bases. Germline lookup yields CDR1 SGHDT and CDR2 YYEEEE. There are 13 residues in the CDR3. CDR3 nucleotide sequence: TGTGCCAGCAGCTCGGGACAGCTGGAGACCCAGTACTTC. Its translation is CASSSGQLETQYF.

The genes are TRBV27 and TRBJ1-4; D unclear. CDR1 is MNHEY, CDR2 SMNVEV, per germline (reference sequence). The CDR3 covers 17 residues. The V and J ends lost 1 base and 0 bases respectively, with 12 bases between them. The DNA for the CDR3 is TGTGCCAGCAGTTTATTAGGAGGGCGGACAACTAATGAAAAACTGTTTTTT. Residues: CASSLLGGRTTNEKLFF.

This chain uses TRBV11-2 with TRBJ2-1; D unclear. Germline-derived CDR1 and CDR2 are SGHAT and FQNNGV. Trimming left V 0 bases short and J 1 base short, with 13 bases between. This CDR3 has 17 residues. CDR3 amino acids: CASSLDGAPWSYNEQFF. CDR3 nucleotides: TGTGCCAGCAGCTTAGATGGAGCACCCTGGTCCTACAATGAGCAGTTCTTC.